This TCR beta chain was profiled in a study of long-term antiretroviral therapy in people with HIV. The CDR3 totals 14 residues. Germline CDR1 SGHNT, CDR2 YENEEA. V was clipped by 0 bases and J by 4 bases, with 9 bases between them. The run of the v3.0 immunoSEQ assay was at survey level. For each individual sample, sequencing targeted about 40,000-50,000 T-cell genomes. Some clones are missing from TCRdb's copy, which holds only in-frame ones; the method was immunoSEQ multiplex PCR. There are over 30,000 clones in the sample; roughly 87% occur only once, and 6.2% lies in the top ten. A note on this clone: The antigen is undetermined.

Study conclusions and caveats: Repertoires from HIV showed CDR3 length ranges narrower than those of controls.

The receptor's source is a man aged 18 to 30 with HIV. The material sequenced was unsorted PBMCs, taken 1 year after starting antiretroviral therapy. This rearrangement joins TRBV11-3 to TRBJ1-1; no definite D call. The CDR3: CASSLDLGSTEAFF. The CDR3 DNA is TGTGCCAGCAGCTTAGATCTTGGCAGCACTGAAGCTTTCTTT.